These T cell receptor beta chains were read from a single sample in a study of T cells in tumors and immune-related adverse events. Sequenced by immunoSEQ multiplex PCR; TCRdb stores in-frame clones only, minus some. The sample yields tens of thousands of clones, approximately 90% seen once. Sample: lymph node tissue, taken from a patient treated with anti-PD-1 therapy. The receptors stem from a female donor with metastatic renal cell carcinoma. Both conserved end residues are part of each CDR3. Each record gives: V gene, D gene, clone size, J gene, CDR3 protein, CDR3 DNA. The D gene is left open where the match is weak. Clone size is shown for a subset of rows, as once, few, many or a class of expanded clone.

V gene: TRBV9
D gene: TRBD2
clone size: -
J gene: TRBJ2-3
CDR3 protein: CASSVGASGGLSTDTQYF
CDR3 DNA: TGTGCCAGCAGCGTAGGGGCTAGCGGGGGACTCAGCACAGATACGCAGTATTTT

V gene: TRBV5-1
D gene: TRBD1
clone size: -
J gene: TRBJ2-7
CDR3 protein: CASSPGGTVSYEQYF
CDR3 DNA: TGCGCCAGCAGTCCCGGTGGGACAGTCTCCTACGAGCAGTACTTC

V gene: TRBV5-4
D gene: -
clone size: -
J gene: TRBJ1-2
CDR3 protein: CASSQSRSGYTF
CDR3 DNA: TGTGCCAGCAGCCAGTCCCGCTCTGGCTACACCTTC

V gene: TRBV6-1
D gene: -
clone size: -
J gene: TRBJ1-1
CDR3 protein: CASSDQGKNTEAFF
CDR3 DNA: TGTGCCAGCAGTGATCAGGGTAAGAACACTGAAGCTTTCTTT

V gene: TRBV30
D gene: -
clone size: -
J gene: TRBJ2-5
CDR3 protein: CAWGQEARYF
CDR3 DNA: TGTGCCTGGGGCCAGGAGGCGAGGTACTTC

V gene: TRBV6-6
D gene: -
clone size: -
J gene: TRBJ1-1
CDR3 protein: CASFKQENTEAFF
CDR3 DNA: TGTGCCAGCTTCAAGCAGGAAAACACTGAAGCTTTCTTT

V gene: TRBV5-1
D gene: -
clone size: -
J gene: TRBJ2-1
CDR3 protein: CASSLGAPHNEQFF
CDR3 DNA: TGCGCCAGCAGCTTGGGGGCCCCTCACAATGAGCAGTTCTTC

V gene: TRBV5-5
D gene: TRBD1
clone size: -
J gene: TRBJ1-6
CDR3 protein: CASSTLGQANSPLHF
CDR3 DNA: TGTGCCAGCAGCACCCTGGGACAGGCTAATTCACCCCTCCACTTT

V gene: TRBV30
D gene: -
clone size: -
J gene: TRBJ1-4
CDR3 protein: CAWRISGALEKLFF
CDR3 DNA: TGTGCCTGGAGAATCAGTGGGGCTTTGGAAAAACTGTTTTTT

V gene: TRBV28
D gene: -
clone size: -
J gene: TRBJ2-1
CDR3 protein: CASRTRTIVFNEQFF
CDR3 DNA: TGTGCCAGCAGAACGCGGACTATAGTGTTCAATGAGCAGTTCTTC

V gene: TRBV28
D gene: -
clone size: once
J gene: TRBJ1-2
CDR3 protein: CASSRYGYTF
CDR3 DNA: TGTGCCAGCAGCCGCTATGGCTACACCTTC

V gene: TRBV7-6
D gene: -
clone size: -
J gene: TRBJ2-2
CDR3 protein: CASSPPGRGETGELFF
CDR3 DNA: TGTGCCAGCAGCCCTCCCGGCAGGGGCGAAACCGGGGAGCTGTTTTTT

V gene: TRBV5-6
D gene: -
clone size: -
J gene: TRBJ2-1
CDR3 protein: CASSLLNHEQFF
CDR3 DNA: TGTGCCAGCAGTTTGCTTAACCACGAGCAGTTCTTC

V gene: TRBV7-9
D gene: TRBD2
clone size: -
J gene: TRBJ2-1
CDR3 protein: CASSWFSGDSEQFF
CDR3 DNA: TGTGCCAGCAGCTGGTTTAGCGGGGACTCTGAGCAGTTCTTC

V gene: TRBV10-3
D gene: TRBD1
clone size: -
J gene: TRBJ1-6
CDR3 protein: CAISLQGASYNSPLHF
CDR3 DNA: TGTGCCATCAGCCTACAGGGGGCGTCCTATAATTCACCCCTCCACTTT

V gene: TRBV28
D gene: TRBD1
clone size: -
J gene: TRBJ2-5
CDR3 protein: CASSCRQGASHRETQYF
CDR3 DNA: TGTGCCAGCAGTTGTCGACAGGGGGCTTCTCACAGGGAGACCCAGTACTTC

V gene: TRBV7-6
D gene: -
clone size: -
J gene: TRBJ1-1
CDR3 protein: CASSLVGKMNTEAFF
CDR3 DNA: TGTGCCAGCAGCTTAGTTGGGAAAATGAACACTGAAGCTTTCTTT

V gene: TRBV5-6
D gene: TRBD2
clone size: -
J gene: TRBJ2-2
CDR3 protein: CASSSSGRWTGELFF
CDR3 DNA: TGTGCCAGCAGCTCTAGCGGGAGGTGGACCGGGGAGCTGTTTTTT

V gene: TRBV18
D gene: -
clone size: -
J gene: TRBJ2-1
CDR3 protein: CASSPQTRNNEQFF
CDR3 DNA: TGTGCCAGCTCACCTCAGACTCGGAACAATGAGCAGTTCTTC